This T cell receptor (beta chain) was found in a study of graft-versus-host responses after intestinal transplantation. TCRdb keeps only in-frame clones here, not all; method: immunoSEQ multiplex PCR. This sample carries roughly 25,000 clones, 40% of them seen once, and the ten largest clones take 0.66%. This CDR3 contains 13 residues. V dropped 2 bases and J dropped 1 base, with 6 bases sitting between them. CDR1 and CDR2 from the germline V gene are SGHRS and YFSETQ. This TCR was recovered from a human patient who received an intestinal transplant. This chain uses TRBV5-1 with TRBJ2-5; D not resolved. Here the sequenced sample was alloreactive CD4+ T cells from a mixed lymphocyte reaction culture, taken before intestinal transplant. Subset specified: CFSE-low proliferating T cells sorted from approximately 6-day pre-transplant mixed lymphocyte reaction (GvH or HvG direction). This CDR3 is CASSLTPQETQYF. Written as DNA, the CDR3 is TGCGCCAGCAGCTTAACACCCCAAGAGACCCAGTACTTC.